This TCR beta chain is from a study of cytomegalovirus exposure and HLA in healthy donors. 60 Vbeta and 13 Jbeta primers were used in PCR. Repertoires were generated with immunoSEQ multiplex PCR, while TCRdb's copy carries only in-frame clones and drops some. The sample includes 180,000 or so clones, roughly 80% seen only once; the top ten take 6.5%. Notes on the study in general: Highly shared sequence variants in one cluster were likely a sequencing artifact.

With regard to this clone: Antigen: not known.

V shed 6 bases and J shed 4 bases, with 13 bases lying between them. Looked up from germline, CDR1 is MNHEY and CDR2 is SVGAGI. This CDR3 is 14 amino acids long. The receptor comes from a woman between 50 and 59 years old in good health and CMV-seropositive. The chain has TRBV6-5 and TRBJ1-3; D is uncertain. Sequenced sample: PBMCs. The DNA of the CDR3 is TGTGCCAGCAGCCCGGACTCACGAGGAAACACCATATATTTT. Its translation: CASSPDSRGNTIYF.